The source of this TCR beta chain is a study of T cells after yellow fever vaccination. This clonotype has at least ten counts. Universal primer sites and UMIs were introduced during 5'RACE template-switching synthesis of TCR cDNA. Each CDR3 protein gets one entry after TCRdb re-called the 5' RACE reads with MiXCR. The data hold 55,000 or so distinct CDR3 sequences, with approximately 6.6% observed a single time. The germline CDR1 and CDR2 sequences are SGHAT and FQNNGV. The germline V and J ends were trimmed by 3 bases and 3 bases, with 3 bases remaining between them. CDR3 length: 12 amino acids. This specimen consisted of CD8+ T cells not binding an NS4B(214-222) dextramer, sorted from PBMCs, obtained more than 35 days after the first yellow fever vaccination. The V call is TRBV11-2, the J call TRBJ1-5; D is uncertain. The receptor's source is a man between 18 and 29 years old who received the YFV17D yellow fever vaccine. CDR3 DNA sequence: TGTGCCAGCAGCTTCCACAATCAGCCCCAGCATTTT. This encodes CASSFHNQPQHF.